These 22 T cell receptor beta chains were sequenced from one sample in a study of T-cell reconstitution after alpha-beta-depleted transplantation in children. The TCRbeta library incorporated unique molecular identifiers. Each CDR3 protein gets one entry after TCRdb re-called the PCR reads with MiXCR. The profile covers around 500,000 distinct CDR3 sequences, with under 15% appearing a single time and more than 5.5% taken by the ten largest. The sequenced sample was PBMCs from the stem cell graft donor, obtained from the stem cell graft. The receptors shown here come from a human donor who donated a stem cell graft to a child with combined immunodeficiency.

CDR3 nucleotides: TGTGCCAGCAGCTCAACACAAGTATACGAGCAGTACTTC. This translates into CASSSTQVYEQYF. The chain carries TRBV7-2 and TRBJ2-7; D unclear. Looked up from germline, CDR1 is SGHTA and CDR2 is FQGNSA. The CDR3 has 13 amino acids. Trimming shortened V by 4 bases and J by 4 bases, and 11 bases separated the two germline ends.

This clonotype was seen a handful of times. The chain joins TRBV10-3 to TRBJ2-5; no definite D call. Germline-derived CDR1 and CDR2 are ENHRY and SYGVKD. Trimming shortened V by 6 bases and J by 1 base, and 6 bases separated the two germline ends. CDR3 length: 12 amino acids. CDR3 DNA sequence: TGTGCCATCAGCGCAATCCAAGAGACCCAGTACTTC. Amino acid sequence: CAISAIQETQYF.

This clonotype was counted at least ten times. The chain is built from TRBV7-9 and TRBJ2-7, with D hard to call. CDR3 size: 12 residues. Per the germline V gene, CDR1 is SEHNR and CDR2 is FQNEAQ (reference sequence). V lost 5 bases, J lost 2 bases, and 7 bases lay in between. CDR3 region: CASSPSTYEQYF. The CDR3, as DNA: TGTGCCAGCAGCCCCTCCACCTACGAGCAGTACTTC. The variable domain in full, with the rest retrieved from reference TRBV7-9 and TRBJ2-7, is DTGVSQNPRHKITKRGQNVTFRCDPISEHNRLYWYRQTLGQGPEFLTYFQNEAQLEKSRLLSDRFSAERPKGSFSTLEIQRTEQGDSAMYLCASSPSTYEQYFGPGTRLTVT.

Only a few counts were recorded for this clonotype. V and J are TRBV6-1 and TRBJ2-5, with a tentative D call TRBD2 (6 bases). CDR3 length: 14 amino acids. The germline V and J ends were trimmed by 6 bases and 0 bases, with 11 bases remaining between them. Germline CDR1 reads MNHNS; CDR2 reads SASEGT. The CDR3 protein is CASRRELYQETQYF. CDR3 DNA sequence: TGTGCCAGCAGACGGGAGCTGTACCAAGAGACCCAGTACTTC.

This clonotype was detected ten times or more. The chain couples TRBV9 to TRBJ2-1; D may be TRBD2 (6 bases). The V gene lost 1 base and the J gene lost 0 bases, with 11 bases spanning the gap. The germline V gene encodes CDR1 SGDLS and CDR2 YYNGEE. The CDR3 has 16 amino acids. The CDR3 DNA sequence: TGTGCCAGCAGCGTATTATCCGGGAGCTCCTACAATGAGCAGTTCTTC. It is translated as CASSVLSGSSYNEQFF.

This clonotype was found a few times. The chain has TRBV25-1 and TRBJ1-1; 12 nucleotides match TRBD1. Per the germline V gene, CDR1 is MGHDK and CDR2 is SYGVNS. J gave up 3 bases and V 5 bases, and 4 bases lay outside the gene matches. The CDR3 runs 15 residues. The CDR3 nucleotides are TGTGCCAGCAGTAACCGGGACAGGGGGCACACTGAAGCTTTCTTT. Amino acids: CASSNRDRGHTEAFF.

CDR3 protein: CASFFGNEQFF. CDR3 DNA sequence: TGTGCCAGCTTTTTTGGTAATGAGCAGTTCTTC. V is TRBV27 and J is TRBJ2-1; D is uncertain. Trimming shortened V by 8 bases and J by 7 bases, and 9 bases separated the two germline ends. The germline V gene has CDR1 MNHEY and CDR2 SMNVEV (reference sequence). The CDR3 has 11 amino acids.

In its sample, this clonotype was seen a few times. The genes are TRBV20-1 and TRBJ2-1; TRBD2 might be the D (6 bases). Per germline, CDR1 DFQATT and CDR2 SNEGSKA (reference sequence). V gave up 2 bases and J gave up 6 bases, with 17 bases separating them. The CDR3 is made up of 15 amino acids. The CDR3 coding sequence is TGCAGTGCTAGACCTCCGGGGGAGTTAGGCAATGAGCAGTTCTTC. Encoded protein: CSARPPGELGNEQFF.

This clonotype showed up just a few times. The genes are TRBV4-3 and TRBJ2-1, with 7 bases matching TRBD2. Germline CDR1 reads LGHNA; CDR2 reads YSLEER. The trim removed 2 bases at V and 4 bases at J, leaving 17 bases unmatched. The CDR3 is 19 amino acids. This chain's CDR3 is CASSQPLLRGGRFYNEQFF. CDR3 DNA: TGCGCCAGCAGCCAACCACTCCTTCGGGGCGGGAGATTTTACAATGAGCAGTTCTTC.

This clonotype appeared many times. The V and J genes are TRBV20-1 and TRBJ2-3; possible D gene TRBD1, 5 bases. Germline CDR1 reads DFQATT; CDR2 reads SNEGSKA (reference sequence). The length of the CDR3 is 15 residues. Trimming removed 5 bases at V and 3 bases at J, with 18 bases between. Here the CDR3 reads CSAVDSPEITDTQYF. CDR3 DNA: TGCAGTGCTGTCGACAGCCCGGAAATTACAGATACGCAGTATTTT.

J is TRBJ2-1 and V is TRBV11-2; possible D gene TRBD1, 5 bases. Trimming cost V 3 bases and J 2 bases, with 11 bases left between them. CDR1 and CDR2 from the germline V gene are SGHAT and FQNNGV. This CDR3 spans 15 amino acids. The CDR3 is CASSFNRYPYNEQFF. The CDR3 DNA is TGTGCCAGCAGCTTCAACAGGTACCCCTACAATGAGCAGTTCTTC.

This clonotype has more than one count but fewer than ten. The chain couples TRBV12-3 or TRBV12-4 to TRBJ1-1, with D possibly matching TRBD1 (5 bases). V was shortened by 6 bases and J by 7 bases, with 12 bases between the two germline ends. This CDR3 is built from 12 residues. As DNA, the CDR3 is TGTGCCAGCAGCCTCTGGGGGAATGAAGCTTTCTTT. Residues: CASSLWGNEAFF.

This clonotype was seen many times. The V call is TRBV3-1, the J call TRBJ2-1; D unresolved. V was clipped by 4 bases and J by 5 bases, with 12 bases between them. Germline CDR1 and CDR2: LGHDT and YNNKEL (reference sequence). The length of the CDR3 is 14 residues. CDR3 region: CASSLRISNNEQFF. The DNA of the CDR3 is TGTGCCAGCAGCCTACGGATCAGCAACAATGAGCAGTTCTTC.

This clonotype has ten or more counts. The CDR3 DNA sequence: TGTGCCAGCAGGCGGACTAGTACTGATGAGCAGTTCTTC. Residues: CASRRTSTDEQFF. The chain employs TRBV27 and TRBJ2-1; 7 bases match TRBD2. Trimming took 6 bases from V and 8 from J; bases not matched to a gene: 7. The CDR3 is made up of 13 amino acids. Germline values: CDR1 MNHEY, CDR2 SMNVEV (reference sequence).

V gene TRBV12-3 or TRBV12-4 combines with J gene TRBJ1-2; the D gene is possibly TRBD1 (5 bases). The CDR3 is 15 amino acids. With 6 bases removed from V and 4 bases from J, the gap between germline ends came to 18 bases. The DNA for the CDR3 is TGTGCCAGCAGCACCAGGACGGGGCAGACCTATGGCTACACCTTC. This codes for CASSTRTGQTYGYTF.

This clonotype was seen many times. The chain links TRBV12-3 or TRBV12-4 to TRBJ2-7; D gene unclear. The CDR3 has 12 residues. Trimming left V 6 bases short and J 6 bases short, with 12 bases between. CDR3 residues: CASRLVTSEQYF. In nucleotides, the CDR3 is TGTGCCAGCAGGCTCGTTACGAGCGAGCAGTACTTC.

V gene TRBV14 combines with J gene TRBJ1-1; maybe TRBD1 (6 bases). The germline V and J ends were trimmed by 0 bases and 5 bases, with 13 bases remaining between them. CDR3 length equals 15 residues. Germline assignment: CDR1 SGHDN and CDR2 FVKESK. The CDR3 region is CASSQEGARWTEAFF. CDR3 in DNA: TGTGCCAGCAGCCAAGAGGGGGCAAGGTGGACTGAAGCTTTCTTT.

Only a few counts were recorded for this clonotype. The chain uses TRBV5-1 and TRBJ2-1; TRBD1 might be the D (6 bases). Trimming shortened V by 2 bases and J by 8 bases, and 14 bases separated the two germline ends. The CDR3 totals 14 residues. The germline gives CDR1 SGHRS, CDR2 YFSETQ. The CDR3 protein is CASSLRTAQDEQFF. CDR3 bases: TGCGCCAGCAGCTTACGGACAGCGCAAGATGAGCAGTTCTTC.

This clonotype has a count of ten or more. This chain uses TRBV20-1 with TRBJ2-1, with TRBD2 as a possible D gene (6 bases). Deletions cut 1 base from V and 4 bases from J, with 11 bases between. Germline assignment: CDR1 DFQATT and CDR2 SNEGSKA (reference sequence). The CDR3 is 14 residues long. The CDR3 nucleotides read TGCAGTGCTAGAGGGACTACAACTTACAATGAGCAGTTCTTC. Its protein is CSARGTTTYNEQFF.

This clonotype was seen ten or more times. The genes are TRBV28 and TRBJ2-3, with a tentative D call TRBD2 (6 bases). This CDR3 comprises 12 residues. Germline CDR1 reads MDHEN; CDR2 reads SYDVKM. V was cut by 5 bases and J by 15 bases, with 18 bases left in between. CDR3 amino acids: CASSPPGAVFYF. CDR3 DNA: TGTGCCAGCAGTCCTCCGGGAGCGGTATTTTATTTT.

CDR3 bases: TGTGCCAGCAGCTTAGATTGGGACTTGAACACCGGGGAGCTGTTTTTT. Translated: CASSLDWDLNTGELFF. The genes are TRBV7-8 and TRBJ2-2, with a weak D call TRBD2 (6 bases). Trimming removed 1 base from V and 1 base from J, with 10 bases in between. CDR3 size: 16 residues. CDR1 and CDR2 (germline): SGHVS, FQNEAQ.

This clonotype was seen more than once but under ten times. V gene TRBV7-2 combines with J gene TRBJ2-7; D is unclear. Trimming removed 1 base at V and 0 bases at J, with 10 bases between. The V gene's germline CDR1 is SGHTA and CDR2 FQGNSA. This CDR3 region has 15 residues. CDR3 residues: CASSLDHTVSYEQYF. The CDR3 DNA reads TGTGCCAGCAGCTTAGATCATACAGTCTCCTACGAGCAGTACTTC.